This T cell receptor beta chain comes out of a study of shared clonotypes between healthy human individuals. The material for each subset, its genomic DNA, was split evenly across several immunoSEQ plates. Replicate PCRs for sorted subsets used around 200 ng DNA; this equaled 25,000 to 35,000 T cell genomes. Sequencing was performed with immunoSEQ multiplex PCR; in TCRdb, only in-frame clones are kept and a portion is missing. The sample gives a few million clones, 93% of which show up once; about 0.37% is in the top ten. Germline V gene data show CDR1 as SGHRS and CDR2 as YFSETQ. Trimming removed 1 base from V and 5 bases from J, with 19 bases in between. CDR3 length: 16 residues. Free of recent acute infections or vaccinations, the donors were healthy HIV-negative adults.

V gene TRBV5-1 combines with J gene TRBJ2-7, with D perhaps TRBD1 (5 bases). The sequenced sample consisted of naive CD4+ T cells from PBMCs. The subset is: CD45RA+ positively selected. The sequence was collected from a man in his late teens or twenties in good health. Some clones in this sample may be carry-over from other donors' samples. CDR3 coding DNA: TGCGCCAGCAGCTTGTCTTACGGAGAAGGGGTGAACGAGCAGTACTTC. This sequence encodes CASSLSYGEGVNEQYF.